This T cell receptor beta chain stems from a study of CD8 T cells in Susac syndrome. Sequencing targeted TCR beta in T cells from blood (CD8+ and CD4+). Negative isolation was used for CD8+ and CD4+ T cells, and FACS enrichment was applied to TEMRA cells. The RNA, roughly 0.45 to 1 ug, was put through reverse transcription using random hexamers. The CDR3 of TCR beta was amplified by immunoSEQ multiplex PCR across 54 Vbeta and 13 Jbeta. TCRdb re-analysed the immunoSEQ multiplex PCR reads in MiXCR, keeping a single row per CDR3 protein. The sample has 150,000 or so distinct CDR3 sequences, just under 95% seen once. V was trimmed by 6 bases and J by 6 bases, leaving 13 bases between them. Germline values: CDR1 KGHSH, CDR2 LQKENI. CDR3 length: 13 residues.

The source of this sequence is a human donor in good health. J is TRBJ2-3 and V is TRBV18; the D gene is possibly TRBD2 (5 bases). Sequenced input: CD4+ T cells from PBMCs. CDR3 protein: CASSRGSGDTQYF. In nucleotides, the CDR3 is TGTGCCAGCTCCCGAGGGTCCGGGGATACGCAGTATTTT.